The entry below gives a single T cell receptor (beta chain) sequence along with its context. This record belongs to a study of shared clonotypes between healthy human individuals. The CDR3 length is 13 residues. V gave up 4 bases and J gave up 4 bases, with 10 bases separating them. Germline V CDR1 and CDR2: SGHTA, FQGNSA. Some clones are missing from TCRdb's copy, which holds only in-frame ones; the method was immunoSEQ multiplex PCR. This sample has about 2 million clones, with 95% found just once. Source material: naive CD4+ T cells sorted from blood. Subset denoted: CD45RA+ positively selected. The rearrangement uses TRBV7-2 and TRBJ1-2, with D possibly matching TRBD1 (5 bases). The clonotype originates from a man aged 18 to 29 in good health. CDR3 DNA: TGTGCCAGCAGCTCGGGACCGGGCTATGGCTACACCTTC. This codes for CASSSGPGYGYTF.